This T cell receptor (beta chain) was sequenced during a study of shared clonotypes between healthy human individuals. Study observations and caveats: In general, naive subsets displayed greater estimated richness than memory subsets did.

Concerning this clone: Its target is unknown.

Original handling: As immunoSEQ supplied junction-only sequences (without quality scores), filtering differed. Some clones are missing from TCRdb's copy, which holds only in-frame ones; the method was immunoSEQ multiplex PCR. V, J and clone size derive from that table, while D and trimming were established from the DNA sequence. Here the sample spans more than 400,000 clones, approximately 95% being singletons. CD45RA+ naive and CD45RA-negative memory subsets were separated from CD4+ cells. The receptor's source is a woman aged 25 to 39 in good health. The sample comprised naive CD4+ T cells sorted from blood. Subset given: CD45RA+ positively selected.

The CDR3 DNA is TGCAGCGCCACCCCGGGACAGGGCTACAATGAGCAGTTCTTC. Its translation: CSATPGQGYNEQFF. The rearrangement uses TRBV29-1 and TRBJ2-1, with 9 bases lining up with TRBD1. Germline V gene sequence: CDR1 SQVTM, CDR2 ANQGSEA. CDR3 length: 14 residues. V shed 7 bases and J 3 bases; nucleotides not matched to a gene: 7.